This T cell receptor beta chain was captured by sequencing in a study of cytomegalovirus exposure and HLA in healthy donors. Turning to the study itself: Around 190 million T cells yielded 100 million to 130 million unique TCR beta sequences, as an earlier analysis found. General study results and limits: In a later analysis, TCR beta V- and J-gene trimming showed a link to a missense DCLRE1C variant.

As regards this clone: Antigen: not known.

Trimming pared 9 bases from V and 9 bases from J, leaving 15 bases between. The CDR3 loop spans 12 amino acids. Germline V gene lookup returns CDR1 WSHSY and CDR2 SAAADI. PCR was performed using 60 Vbeta and 13 Jbeta primers. The method was immunoSEQ multiplex PCR; TCRdb's version includes in-frame clones alone and lacks a portion of them. The table has about 200,000 clones, roughly 84% seen once; the top ten hold roughly 1.5%. Source material: PBMCs. The chain links TRBV10-2 to TRBJ2-1; TRBD2 is a possible D gene (5 bases). The TCR comes from a man aged 45-65 years in good health and CMV-seronegative. The CDR3 DNA reads as TGCGCCAGTCGGACTGCCGCTACTGAGCAGTTCTTC. It encodes CASRTAATEQFF.